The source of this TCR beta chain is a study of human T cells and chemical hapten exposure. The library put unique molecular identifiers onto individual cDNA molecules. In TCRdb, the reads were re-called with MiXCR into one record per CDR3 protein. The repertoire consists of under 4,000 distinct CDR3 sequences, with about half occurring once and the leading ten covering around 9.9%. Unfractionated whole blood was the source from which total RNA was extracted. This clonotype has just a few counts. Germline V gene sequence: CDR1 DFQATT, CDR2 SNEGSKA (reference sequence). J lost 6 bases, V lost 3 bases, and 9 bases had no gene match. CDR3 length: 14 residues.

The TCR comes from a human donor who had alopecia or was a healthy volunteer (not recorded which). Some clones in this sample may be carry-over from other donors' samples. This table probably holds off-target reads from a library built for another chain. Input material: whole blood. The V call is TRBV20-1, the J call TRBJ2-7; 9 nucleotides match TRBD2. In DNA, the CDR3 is TGCAGTGCTAGGGAGGGGACTAGCAATCGCGAGCAGTACTTC. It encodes CSAREGTSNREQYF.